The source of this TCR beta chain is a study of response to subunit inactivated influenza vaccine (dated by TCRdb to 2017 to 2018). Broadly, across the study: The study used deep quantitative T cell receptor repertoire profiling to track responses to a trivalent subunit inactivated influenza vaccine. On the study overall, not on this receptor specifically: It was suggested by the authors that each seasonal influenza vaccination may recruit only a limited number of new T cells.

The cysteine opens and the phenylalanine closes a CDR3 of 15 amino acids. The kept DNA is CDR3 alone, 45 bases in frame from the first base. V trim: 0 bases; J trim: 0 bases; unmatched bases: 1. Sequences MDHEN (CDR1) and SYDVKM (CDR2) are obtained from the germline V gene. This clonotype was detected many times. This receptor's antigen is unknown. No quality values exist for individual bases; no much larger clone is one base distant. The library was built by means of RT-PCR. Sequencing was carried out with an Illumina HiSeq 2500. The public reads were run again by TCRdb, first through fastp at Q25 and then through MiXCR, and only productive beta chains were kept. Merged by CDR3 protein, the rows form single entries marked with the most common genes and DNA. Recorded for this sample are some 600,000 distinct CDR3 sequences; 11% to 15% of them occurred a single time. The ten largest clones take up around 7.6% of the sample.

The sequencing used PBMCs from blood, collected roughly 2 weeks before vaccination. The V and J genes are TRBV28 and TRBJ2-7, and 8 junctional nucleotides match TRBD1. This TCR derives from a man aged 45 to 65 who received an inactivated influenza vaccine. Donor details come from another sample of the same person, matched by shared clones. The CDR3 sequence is CASSLWDRASYEQYF. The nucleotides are TGTGCCAGCAGTTTATGGGACAGGGCCTCCTACGAGCAGTACTTC.